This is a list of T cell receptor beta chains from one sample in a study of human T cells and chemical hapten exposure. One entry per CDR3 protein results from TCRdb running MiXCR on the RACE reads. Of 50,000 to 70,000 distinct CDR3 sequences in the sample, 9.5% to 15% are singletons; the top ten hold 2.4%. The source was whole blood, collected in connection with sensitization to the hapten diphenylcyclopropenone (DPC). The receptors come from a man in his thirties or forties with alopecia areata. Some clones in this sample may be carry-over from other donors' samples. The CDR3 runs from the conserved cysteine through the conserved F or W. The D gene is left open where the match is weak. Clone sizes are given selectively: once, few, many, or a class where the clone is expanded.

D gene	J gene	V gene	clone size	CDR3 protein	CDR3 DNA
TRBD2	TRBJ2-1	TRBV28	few	CASKSSGGDYNEQFF	TGTGCCAGCAAGAGTTCGGGGGGAGACTACAATGAGCAGTTCTTC
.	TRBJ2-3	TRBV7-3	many	CASSLTKEDTQYF	TGTGCCAGCAGCTTAACAAAAGAAGATACGCAGTATTTT
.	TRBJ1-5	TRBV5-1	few	CASSLMGQPQHF	TGCGCCAGCAGCTTGATGGGTCAGCCCCAGCATTTT
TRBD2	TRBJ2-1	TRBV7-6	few	CASSSPGGSYNEQFF	TGTGCCAGCAGCTCTCCGGGGGGCTCCTACAATGAGCAGTTCTTC
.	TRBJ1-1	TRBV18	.	CASSPGGNTEAFF	TGTGCCAGCTCACCGGGGGGGAACACTGAAGCTTTCTTT
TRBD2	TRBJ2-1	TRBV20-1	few	CSARSGTSGAYNEQFF	TGCAGTGCTAGATCGGGGACTAGCGGGGCCTATAATGAGCAGTTCTTC
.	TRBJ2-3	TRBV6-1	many	CASSSQGTDTQYF	TGTGCCAGCAGCTCTCAGGGGACAGATACGCAGTATTTT
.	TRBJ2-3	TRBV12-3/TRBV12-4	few	CASSSVLDTQYF	TGTGCCAGCAGTTCCGTCCTGGATACGCAGTATTTT
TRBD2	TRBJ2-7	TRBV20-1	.	CSARDILAGGYEQYF	TGCAGTGCTAGAGATATCCTAGCGGGGGGTTACGAGCAGTACTTC
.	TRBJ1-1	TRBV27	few	CASKSNTEAFF	TGTGCCAGCAAATCTAACACTGAAGCTTTCTTT
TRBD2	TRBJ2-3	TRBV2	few	CASGTSGGTDTQYF	TGTGCCAGCGGGACTAGCGGGGGAACAGATACGCAGTATTTT
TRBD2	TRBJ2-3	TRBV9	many	CASSVAPRGGTDTQYF	TGTGCCAGCAGCGTAGCCCCGCGGGGGGGCACAGATACGCAGTATTTT
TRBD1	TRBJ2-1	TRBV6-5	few	CASSSNRGRQFF	TGTGCCAGCAGTTCCAACAGGGGTAGGCAGTTCTTC
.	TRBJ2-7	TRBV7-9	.	CASSLSPNEERMHF	TGTGCCAGCAGCTTATCCCCGAATGAAGAGAGAATGCACTTC
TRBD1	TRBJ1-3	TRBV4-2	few	CASSQEWGQGPGNTIYF	TGTGCCAGCAGCCAAGAATGGGGACAGGGGCCTGGAAACACCATATATTTT
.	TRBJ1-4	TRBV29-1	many	CSAAIAAGNEKLFF	TGCAGCGCCGCGATCGCCGCCGGTAATGAAAAACTGTTTTTT
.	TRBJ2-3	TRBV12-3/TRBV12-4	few	CASIFGWRADTQYF	TGTGCCAGCATCTTCGGGTGGCGTGCAGATACGCAGTATTTT
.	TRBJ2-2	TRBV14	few	CASSQISRDTGELFF	TGTGCCAGCAGCCAAATCTCCAGGGACACCGGGGAGCTGTTTTTT
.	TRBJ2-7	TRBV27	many	CASTRTEGTYEQYF	TGTGCCAGCACTCGGACAGAAGGAACCTACGAGCAGTACTTC
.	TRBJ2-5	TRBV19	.	CASRGRQLEETQYF	TGTGCCAGTAGGGGCAGACAGCTGGAAGAGACCCAGTACTTC
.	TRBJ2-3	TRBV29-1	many	CSVGSSWGSTDTQYF	TGCAGCGTTGGGTCTTCCTGGGGGTCCACAGATACGCAGTATTTT
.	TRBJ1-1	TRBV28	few	CAASRVAPTEAFF	TGTGCCGCCTCACGGGTCGCCCCCACTGAAGCTTTCTTT
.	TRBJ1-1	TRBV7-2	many	CASSSQSREAFF	TGTGCCAGCAGCTCCCAATCCCGCGAAGCTTTCTTT
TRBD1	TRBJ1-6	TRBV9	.	CASSASGGPLHF	TGTGCCAGCAGCGCATCAGGGGGGCCCCTCCACTTT
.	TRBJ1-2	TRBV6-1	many	CASSDLWGIDYGYTF	TGTGCCAGCAGTGATTTATGGGGGATCGACTATGGCTACACCTTC
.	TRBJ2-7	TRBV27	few	CASSFRGRIGQAQYF	TGTGCCAGCAGTTTTCGCGGAAGGATTGGGCAGGCGCAGTACTTC
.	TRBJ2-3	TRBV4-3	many	CASSQDRLGGLTDTQYF	TGCGCCAGCAGCCAAGATAGGCTCGGGGGCCTCACAGATACGCAGTATTTT
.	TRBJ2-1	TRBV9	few	CASSVGNRDNEQFF	TGTGCCAGCAGCGTAGGTAATCGAGACAATGAGCAGTTCTTC
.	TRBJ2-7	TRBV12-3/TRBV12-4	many	CASGASYEQYF	TGTGCCAGCGGGGCTTCCTACGAGCAGTACTTC
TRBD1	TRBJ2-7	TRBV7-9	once	CASSPYRDSTYEQYF	TGTGCCAGCAGCCCTTACCGGGACAGCACTTACGAGCAGTACTTC
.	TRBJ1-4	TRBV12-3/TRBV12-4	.	CASSFTTGKLFF	TGTGCCAGCAGTTTTACAACAGGAAAACTGTTTTTT
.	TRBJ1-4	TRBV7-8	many	CASSAPRVWAASTNEKLFF	TGTGCCAGCAGCGCACCCCGAGTGTGGGCGGCTTCGACTAATGAAAAACTGTTTTTT
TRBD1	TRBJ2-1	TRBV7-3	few	CASSTGQGIYNEQFF	TGTGCCAGCAGTACGGGACAGGGGATCTACAATGAGCAGTTCTTC
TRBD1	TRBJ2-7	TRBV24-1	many	CATSAATGSYHYEQYF	TGTGCCACCAGTGCCGCGACAGGGTCTTACCACTACGAGCAGTACTTC
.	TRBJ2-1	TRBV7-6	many	CASSLAVSSWIFF	TGTGCCAGCAGCTTAGCTGTGTCAAGCTGGATTTTCTTC
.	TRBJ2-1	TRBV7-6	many	CASSLRLVHSYNEQFF	TGTGCCAGCAGCCTCCGACTCGTACACTCCTACAATGAGCAGTTCTTC
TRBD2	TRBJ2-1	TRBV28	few	CASKLAGGSQEQFF	TGTGCCAGCAAACTAGCGGGGGGTTCTCAGGAGCAGTTCTTC
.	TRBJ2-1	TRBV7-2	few	CASSGTGRHNEQFF	TGTGCCAGCAGCGGGACGGGGAGGCACAATGAGCAGTTCTTC
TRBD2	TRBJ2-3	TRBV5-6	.	CASSPGLARLRTDTQYF	TGTGCCAGCAGCCCCGGACTAGCGAGACTACGCACAGATACGCAGTATTTT
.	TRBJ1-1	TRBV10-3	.	CAIGEGRMNTEAFF	TGTGCCATTGGGGAGGGGCGCATGAACACTGAAGCTTTCTTT
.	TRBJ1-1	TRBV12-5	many	CASGFGLWGTDTEAFF	TGTGCTAGTGGTTTTGGGCTCTGGGGAACTGACACTGAAGCTTTCTTT
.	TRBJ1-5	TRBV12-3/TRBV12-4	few	CASSFAGDQPQHF	TGTGCCAGCAGTTTCGCAGGGGATCAGCCCCAGCATTTT
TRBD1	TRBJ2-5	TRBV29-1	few	CSGRTGGETQYF	TGCAGCGGACGGACAGGGGGAGAGACCCAGTACTTC
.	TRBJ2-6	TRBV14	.	CASSQDRRGIYSGANVLTF	TGTGCCAGCAGCCAAGATAGGCGGGGAATATACTCTGGGGCCAACGTCCTGACTTTC
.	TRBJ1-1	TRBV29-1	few	CSVGRQGRTEAFF	TGCAGCGTTGGCCGCCAGGGTCGGACTGAAGCTTTCTTT
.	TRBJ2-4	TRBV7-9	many	CASSLMGTDLAGNIQYF	TGTGCCAGCAGCTTAATGGGGACGGACCTAGCAGGAAACATTCAGTACTTC
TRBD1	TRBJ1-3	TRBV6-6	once	CASSRQGSGNTIYF	TGTGCCAGCAGCCGACAGGGCTCTGGAAACACCATATATTTT